This TCR beta chain was captured in a study of blood T cell repertoires in COVID-19. Overall study: The samples span acute and convalescent COVID-19 from the United States, Italy and Spain.

CDR3 size: 14 residues. The V and J ends lost 5 bases and 4 bases, in that order; junction bases with no gene match: 3. Germline values: CDR1 SGHTA, CDR2 FQGNSA. In the authors' methods: Amplification from reference gene primers served as the basis for estimated nucleated cell counts. Only in-frame clones appear in the TCRdb table, and some are missing; sequencing was by immunoSEQ multiplex PCR. V and J calls and clone size are given by that table; D and trimming were obtained from the DNA. The sample records approximately 150,000 clones, 88% being singletons. Patients of the Seattle cohort, enrolled during active infection, were followed longitudinally.

Sequencing was carried out using peripheral blood. This chain connects TRBV7-2 to TRBJ2-3; TRBD1 agrees at 10 bases. The TCR sequence derives from a human donor with COVID-19, enrolled during active disease. The donor label of this sample is uncertain. The CDR3 nucleotides are TGTGCCAGCAGCCCCGGACAGGGGGCAGATACGCAGTATTTT. Protein sequence: CASSPGQGADTQYF.